This T cell receptor (beta chain) was profiled in a study of technical replicates of blood from a handful of donors. Sequencing was performed with immunoSEQ multiplex PCR; in TCRdb, only in-frame clones are kept and a portion is missing. The sample has about 91,000 clones, approximately 90% seen once. This CDR3 region has 10 residues. Trimming removed 6 bases from V and 5 bases from J, with 4 bases in between. Per the germline V gene, CDR1 is MNHNS and CDR2 is SASEGT. The source is a human donor in good health. The genes are TRBV6-1 and TRBJ2-5; no definite D call. Material: T cells isolated from PBMCs. The CDR3 region is CASRRETQYF. DNA for the CDR3: TGTGCCAGCAGGAGGGAGACCCAGTACTTC.